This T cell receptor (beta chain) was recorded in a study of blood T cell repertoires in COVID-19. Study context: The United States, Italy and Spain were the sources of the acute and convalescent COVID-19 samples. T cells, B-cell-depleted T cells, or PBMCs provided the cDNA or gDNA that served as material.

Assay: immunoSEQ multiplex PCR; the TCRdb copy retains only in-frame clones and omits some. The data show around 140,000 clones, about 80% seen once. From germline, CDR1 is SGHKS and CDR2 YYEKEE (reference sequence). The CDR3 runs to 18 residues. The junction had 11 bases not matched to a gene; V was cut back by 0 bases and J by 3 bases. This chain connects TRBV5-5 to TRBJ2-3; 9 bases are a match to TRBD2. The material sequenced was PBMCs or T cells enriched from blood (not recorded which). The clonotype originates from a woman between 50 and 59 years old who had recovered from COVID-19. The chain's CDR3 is CASSLDSWRGGPTDTQYF. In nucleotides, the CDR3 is TGTGCCAGCAGCTTGGATTCTTGGCGGGGGGGCCCTACAGATACGCAGTATTTT.